The 16 T cell receptor beta chains below were found in one sample sequenced in a study of Graves' ophthalmopathy and Graves' hyperthyroidism. RNA transcripts provided the template for amplifying TCR beta CDR3 regions. The library came from an HTBI-primed first-round RT-PCR and a second-round multiplex PCR. Using its own MiXCR run on the multiplex PCR reads, TCRdb lists one record per CDR3 protein. The table lists over a million distinct CDR3 sequences, 35% to 45% of them singletons, with 11% in the top ten. Sequenced input: peripheral blood or thyroid tissue (not recorded which). The receptors shown here come from an adult man with Graves' hyperthyroidism.

The V call is TRBV4-1, the J call TRBJ2-7; 9 bases are a match to TRBD1. In germline, CDR1 is MGHRA, CDR2 YSYEKL. V lost 5 bases to trimming and J lost 4 bases; unmatched junction nucleotides: 6. The length of the CDR3 is 14 residues. The CDR3 DNA reads as TGCGCCAGCAGCGCGACCGGGACAGGGTACGAGCAGTACTTC. It yields the protein CASSATGTGYEQYF.

This clonotype came up a few times. Being one base from a much bigger clone, this may be a read error. The rearrangement joins TRBV7-9 to TRBJ1-5, with D tentatively TRBD1 (6 bases). The CDR3 totals 15 residues. Per germline, CDR1 SEHNR and CDR2 FQNEAQ (reference sequence). Between the trimmed V and J ends, which lost 5 bases and 6 bases, there was a span of 17 bases. This CDR3 reads CASSPRGAHSQPQHF. DNA of the CDR3: TGTGCCAGCAGCCCCCGGGGGGCGCACAGTCAGCCCCAGCATTTT. The complete variable domain, with remaining parts taken from reference TRBV7-9 and TRBJ1-5, reads DTGVSQNPRHKITKRGQNVTFRCDPISEHNRLYWYRQTLGQGPEFLTYFQNEAQLEKSRLLSDRFSAERPKGSFSTLEIQRTEQGDSAMYLCASSPRGAHSQPQHFGDGTRLSIL.

The rearrangement uses TRBV12-3 or TRBV12-4 and TRBJ2-7; D unresolved. CDR3 length: 13 residues. Trimming removed 4 bases from V and 6 bases from J, with 13 bases in between. The CDR3 is CASSSSRKGEQYF. CDR3 DNA sequence: TGTGCCAGCAGTTCCTCCAGGAAGGGCGAGCAGTACTTC.

CDR3 amino acids: CASSRTGAEKAFF. The CDR3 region has the DNA TGTGCCAGCAGCCGGACAGGGGCCGAGAAGGCTTTCTTT. J is TRBJ1-1 and V is TRBV7-6, with 9 bases lining up with TRBD1. Germline-derived CDR1 and CDR2 are SGHVS and FNYEAQ. The junction had 9 bases not matched to a gene; V was cut back by 5 bases and J by 11 bases. CDR3 length: 13 residues.

Turning to this clonotype: One junction end disagrees with the germline gene, perhaps due to a read error. The chain couples TRBV7-9 to TRBJ2-7; D may be TRBD2 (5 bases). Germline CDR1 reads SEHNR; CDR2 reads FQNEAQ (reference sequence). The CDR3 has 16 residues. The CDR3 DNA reads TGCGCCAGCAGCCAATTTCCTACCTCGGGGTCCTACGAGCAGTACTTC. This codes for CASSQFPTSGSYEQYF.

This clonotype was detected many times. The J gene is TRBJ2-7, the V gene TRBV7-2, with TRBD1 matching 7 bases. V shed 6 bases, J shed 3 bases, and the junction held 8 bases outside the gene matches. The CDR3 loop spans 14 amino acids. Germline V gene sequence: CDR1 SGHTA, CDR2 FQGNSA. CDR3: CASSPTGADYEQYF. In DNA form, the CDR3 reads TGTGCCAGCAGTCCTACAGGGGCGGACTACGAGCAGTACTTC. Based on the CDR3 plus reference TRBV7-2 and TRBJ2-7, the full variable domain is GAGVSQSPSNKVTEKGKDVELRCDPISGHTALYWYRQSLGQGLEFLIYFQGNSAPDKSGLPSDRFSAERTGGSVSTLTIQRTQQEDSAVYLCASSPTGADYEQYFGPGTRLTVT.

This chain links TRBV7-2 with TRBJ2-7; possibly TRBD2 for D (6 bases). V was shortened by 5 bases and J by 3 bases, with 14 bases between the two germline ends. This CDR3 is 14 amino acids long. Per the germline V gene, CDR1 is SGHTA and CDR2 is FQGNSA. CDR3 sequence (DNA): TGTGCCAGCAGCCTCGGGAGCTTGGGCTACGAGCAGTACTTC. It yields the protein CASSLGSLGYEQYF.

Concerning this clonotype itself: Its ends do not fully match the called genes, so a read error is possible. The chain carries TRBV19 and TRBJ2-7; D unclear. The CDR3 runs to 13 residues. CDR1 is LNHDA, CDR2 SQIVND, per germline (reference sequence). The CDR3 is CASSMGANDERYF. CDR3 DNA: TGTGCCAGTAGTATGGGTGCTAACGACGAGCGGTACTTC.

In its sample, this clonotype was seen a few times. Since a much larger clone is just one base distant, this may be a read error. The chain couples TRBV29-1 to TRBJ1-1, with 7 bases lining up with TRBD1. In germline, CDR1 is SQVTM, CDR2 ANQGSEA. There are 9 residues in the CDR3. CDR3 sequence reads: CSYTGAALF. The CDR3 DNA reads as TGCAGCTACACAGGGGCGGCTCTCTTT.

On this clonotype: A clone one base away is much larger, so this may be a read error. The chain combines TRBV10-3 with TRBJ1-6; D possibly corresponds to TRBD1 (5 bases). CDR3 length equals 15 residues. Germline V gene data show CDR1 as ENHRY and CDR2 as SYGVKD. V was clipped by 5 bases and J by 0 bases, with 8 bases between them. The CDR3 nucleotides are TGTGCCATCAGTTGGGGGAGCTCCTATAATTCACCCCTCCACTTT. This translates into CAISWGSSYNSPLHF.

This clonotype was seen more than once but under ten times. The chain links TRBV4-1 to TRBJ2-2; 9 nucleotides line up with TRBD1. V was pared by 3 bases and J by 9 bases, with 11 bases of the junction left unmatched. CDR3 length: 16 residues. The germline CDR1 and CDR2 sequences are MGHRA and YSYEKL. The CDR3: CASSQQVNRGPWELFF. The CDR3 DNA sequence: TGCGCCAGCAGCCAGCAGGTTAACAGGGGGCCGTGGGAGCTGTTTTTT.

This clonotype was detected ten times or more. J is TRBJ1-6 and V is TRBV6-5; unclear D gene. Germline V CDR1 and CDR2: MNHEY, SVGAGI. V was clipped by 5 bases and J by 6 bases, with 11 bases between them. The CDR3 spans 14 residues. CDR3 residues: CASSQESGNSPLHF. CDR3 sequence (DNA): TGTGCCAGCAGTCAAGAAAGTGGTAATTCACCCCTCCACTTT.

This clonotype was observed many times. The CDR3 is CASSFGAASNSPLHF. CDR3 nucleotide sequence: TGCGCCAGCAGCTTTGGGGCAGCCAGTAATTCACCCCTCCACTTT. The chain carries TRBV5-1 and TRBJ1-6, with D possibly being TRBD1 (5 bases). There are 15 residues in the CDR3. V lost 2 bases to trimming and J lost 6 bases, with 12 bases between them. Germline values: CDR1 SGHRS, CDR2 YFSETQ.

This clonotype appeared a single time. This chain links TRBV10-1 with TRBJ2-5; 9 nucleotides agree with TRBD2. V gave up 6 bases and J gave up 5 bases; unmatched junction bases: 7. The CDR3 is 14 residues long. CDR1 WNHNN and CDR2 SYGVQD come from the germline V gene (reference sequence). CDR3 loop: CASSKGTSRETQYF. The DNA for the CDR3 is TGCGCCAGCAGCAAAGGGACTAGCCGGGAGACCCAGTACTTC.

On this clonotype: This clone may be a read error of a much larger clone one base away. J is TRBJ2-5 and V is TRBV19; D uncertain. This CDR3 is built from 12 residues. Germline V CDR1 and CDR2: LNHDA, SQIVND (reference sequence). The CDR3 sequence: CASNHPQEIQYF. The DNA of the CDR3 is TGTGCCAGCAACCACCCCCAAGAGATCCAGTACTTC.

This clonotype has a count of ten or more. The J gene is TRBJ2-7, the V gene TRBV6-1; D is tentatively TRBD1 or TRBD2 (6 bases each). V was clipped by 6 bases and J by 10 bases, with 10 bases between them. Germline V gene sequence: CDR1 MNHNS, CDR2 SASEGT. This CDR3 comprises 10 residues. The CDR3 nucleotides read TGTGCCAGCAGCAAGGGGGGCCAGTACTTC. This codes for CASSKGGQYF.